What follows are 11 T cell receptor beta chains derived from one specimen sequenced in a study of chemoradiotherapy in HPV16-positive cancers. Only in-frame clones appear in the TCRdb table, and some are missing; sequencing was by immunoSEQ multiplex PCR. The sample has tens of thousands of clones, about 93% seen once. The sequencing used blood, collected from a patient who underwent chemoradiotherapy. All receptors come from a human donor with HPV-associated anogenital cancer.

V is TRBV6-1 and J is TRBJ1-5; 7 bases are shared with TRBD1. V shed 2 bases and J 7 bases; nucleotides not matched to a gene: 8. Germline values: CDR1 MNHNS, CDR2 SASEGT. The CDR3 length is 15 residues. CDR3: CASSERGGAGQPQHF. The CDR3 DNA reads TGTGCCAGCAGTGAAAGAGGGGGCGCAGGGCAGCCCCAGCATTTT.

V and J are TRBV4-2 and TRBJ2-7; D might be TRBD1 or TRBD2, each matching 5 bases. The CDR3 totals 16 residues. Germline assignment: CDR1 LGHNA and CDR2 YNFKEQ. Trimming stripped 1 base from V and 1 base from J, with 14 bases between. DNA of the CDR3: TGTGCCAGCAGCCAAGGCGAGGGGCGAGTTTCCTACGAGCAGTACTTC. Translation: CASSQGEGRVSYEQYF.

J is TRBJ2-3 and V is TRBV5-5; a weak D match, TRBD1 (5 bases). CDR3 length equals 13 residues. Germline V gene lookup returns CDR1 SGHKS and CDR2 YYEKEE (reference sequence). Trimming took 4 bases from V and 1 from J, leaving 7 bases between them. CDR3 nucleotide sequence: TGTGCCAGCAGCCTGACAGGCACAGATACGCAGTATTTT. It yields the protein CASSLTGTDTQYF. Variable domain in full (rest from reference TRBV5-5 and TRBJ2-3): DAGVTQSPTHLIKTRGQQVTLRCSPISGHKSVSWYQQVLGQGPQFIFQYYEKEERGRGNFPDRFSARQFPNYSSELNVNALLLGDSALYLCASSLTGTDTQYFGPGTRLTVL.

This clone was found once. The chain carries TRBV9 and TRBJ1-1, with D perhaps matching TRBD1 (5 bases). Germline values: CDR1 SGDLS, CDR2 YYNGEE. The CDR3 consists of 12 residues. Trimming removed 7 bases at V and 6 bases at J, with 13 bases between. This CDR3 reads CASSMQGSEAFF. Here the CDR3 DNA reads TGTGCCAGCTCAATGCAGGGATCTGAAGCTTTCTTT.

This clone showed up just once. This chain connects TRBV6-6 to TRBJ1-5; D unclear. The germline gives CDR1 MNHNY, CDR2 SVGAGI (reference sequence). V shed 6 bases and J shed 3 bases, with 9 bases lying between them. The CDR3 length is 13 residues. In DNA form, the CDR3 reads TGTGCCAGCAGGGATAGGTCCAATCAGCCCCAGCATTTT. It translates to CASRDRSNQPQHF.

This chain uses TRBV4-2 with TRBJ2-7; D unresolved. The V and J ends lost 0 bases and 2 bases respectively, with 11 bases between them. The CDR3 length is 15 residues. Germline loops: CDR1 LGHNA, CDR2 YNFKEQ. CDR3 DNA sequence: TGTGCCAGCAGCCAAGACTCGCGGCCAACCTACGAGCAGTACTTC. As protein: CASSQDSRPTYEQYF.

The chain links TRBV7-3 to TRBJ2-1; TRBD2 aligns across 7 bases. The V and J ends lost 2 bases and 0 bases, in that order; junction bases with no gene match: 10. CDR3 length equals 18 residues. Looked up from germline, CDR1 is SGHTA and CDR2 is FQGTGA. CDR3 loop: CASSLLGGPSVSYNEQFF. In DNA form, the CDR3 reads TGTGCCAGCAGCTTACTGGGAGGGCCTAGTGTCTCCTACAATGAGCAGTTCTTC. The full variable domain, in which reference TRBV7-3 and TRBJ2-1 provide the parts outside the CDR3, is GAGVSQTPSNKVTEKGKYVELRCDPISGHTALYWYRQSLGQGPEFLIYFQGTGAADDSGLPNDRFFAVRPEGSVSTLKIQRTERGDSAVYLCASSLLGGPSVSYNEQFFGPGTRLTVL.

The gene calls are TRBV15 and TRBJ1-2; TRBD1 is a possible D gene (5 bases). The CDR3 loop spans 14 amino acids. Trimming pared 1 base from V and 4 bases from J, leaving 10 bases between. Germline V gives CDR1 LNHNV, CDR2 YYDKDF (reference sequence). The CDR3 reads CATSRGGVGYGYTF. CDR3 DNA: TGTGCCACCAGCAGAGGAGGGGTCGGCTATGGCTACACCTTC.

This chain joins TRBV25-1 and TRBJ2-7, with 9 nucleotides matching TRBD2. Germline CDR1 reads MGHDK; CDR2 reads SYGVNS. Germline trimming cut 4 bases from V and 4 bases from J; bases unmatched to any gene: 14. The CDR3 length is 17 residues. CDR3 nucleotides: TGTGCCAGCAGTGGTATGTTGCGGGAGGGCCGGCGGTACGAGCAGTACTTC. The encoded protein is CASSGMLREGRRYEQYF.

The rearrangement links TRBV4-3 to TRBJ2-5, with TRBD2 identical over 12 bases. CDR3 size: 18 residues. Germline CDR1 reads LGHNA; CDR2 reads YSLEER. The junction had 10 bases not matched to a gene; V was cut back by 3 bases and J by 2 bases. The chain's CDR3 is CASSQVLAGGITQETQYF. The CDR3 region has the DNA TGCGCCAGCAGCCAGGTACTAGCGGGGGGAATCACTCAAGAGACCCAGTACTTC.

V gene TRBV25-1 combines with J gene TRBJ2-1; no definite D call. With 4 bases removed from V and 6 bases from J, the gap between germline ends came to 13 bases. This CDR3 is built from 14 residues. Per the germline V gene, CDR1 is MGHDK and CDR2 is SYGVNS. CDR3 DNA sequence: TGTGCCAGCAGTGTATACCTACCCTCCAATGAGCAGTTCTTC. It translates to CASSVYLPSNEQFF.